This TCR beta chain was sequenced in a study of blood T cells in healthy people across ages. The germline gives CDR1 SGHAT, CDR2 FQNNGV. The CDR3 covers 16 residues. V lost 5 bases and J lost 4, with 17 bases in between. In its sample, this clonotype was seen a few times. Per sample, extraction of total RNA gave at least 6 micrograms in every case. Next came a second PCR, run for about 7 to 12 cycles, which used a sample-barcoded 5' primer along with a J-beta primer mix. MiXCR was run by TCRdb on the 5' RACE reads, yielding one entry per CDR3 protein. The data show hundreds of thousands of distinct CDR3 sequences, with 25% to 30% seen just once and under 3% held by the top ten. Another study also made use of these data, one on T cells of mothers and their children. From that second work: The yield was over 9 million TCR beta CDR3 reads from each mother and a few million from each child. TCR recombination output is shaped by thymic selection similarly in related and unrelated pairs.

Source material: blood. This TCR derives from a boy between 5 and 17 years old in good health. The chain joins TRBV11-2 to TRBJ1-4; D gene uncertain. The CDR3 sequence: CASSPAAPERNEKLFF. The CDR3 DNA reads as TGTGCCAGCAGCCCAGCGGCACCGGAACGTAATGAAAAACTGTTTTTT.